A single sample is the source of the 14 T cell receptor beta chains below, sequenced in a study of cytomegalovirus exposure and HLA in healthy donors. The primer mix had 60 Vbeta and 13 Jbeta primers. Generated by immunoSEQ multiplex PCR, the TCRdb table keeps only in-frame clones and is missing some. The table has some 140,000 clones, 70% to 80% seen once. Sequenced input: PBMCs. These receptors originate from a man younger than 45 in good health and CMV-seropositive.

This clone was counted a few times. The chain carries TRBV7-2 and TRBJ1-2; D gene ambiguous. Trimming cost V 4 bases and J 6 bases, with 12 bases left between them. The CDR3 length is 13 residues. Germline assignment: CDR1 SGHTA and CDR2 FQGNSA. The CDR3 DNA follows: TGTGCCAGCAGCTCTTCGAGACTTGATGGCTACACCTTC. Protein sequence: CASSSSRLDGYTF. The whole variable domain, remainder taken from reference TRBV7-2 and TRBJ1-2, is GAGVSQSPSNKVTEKGKDVELRCDPISGHTALYWYRQSLGQGLEFLIYFQGNSAPDKSGLPSDRFSAERTGGSVSTLTIQRTQQEDSAVYLCASSSSRLDGYTFGSGTRLTVV.

The J gene is TRBJ1-3, the V gene TRBV6-6; 7 bases map to TRBD1. The CDR3 is made up of 15 amino acids. V shed 7 bases, J shed 0 bases, and the junction held 6 bases outside the gene matches. Germline V lookup: CDR1 MNHNY, CDR2 SVGAGI (reference sequence). CDR3 protein: CASNRGQFSGNTIYF. The CDR3 DNA reads as TGTGCCAGCAACCGGGGACAGTTCTCTGGAAACACCATATATTTT.

The rearrangement uses TRBV28 and TRBJ2-1; tentatively, D is TRBD1 (5 bases). Between the trimmed V and J ends, which lost 2 bases and 1 base, there was a span of 12 bases. Per germline, CDR1 MDHEN and CDR2 SYDVKM. The CDR3 has 16 residues. The CDR3 sequence: CASSLPKGVSYNEQFF. CDR3 coding DNA: TGTGCCAGCAGTTTACCTAAAGGGGTGTCCTACAATGAGCAGTTCTTC.

This clone was seen only once. The chain carries TRBV11-2 and TRBJ2-7; D is perhaps TRBD2 (6 bases). V lost 0 bases and J 2 bases, leaving 14 bases between the germline ends. Per germline, CDR1 SGHAT and CDR2 FQNNGV. The CDR3 runs 16 residues. CDR3 sequence reads: CASSLDGAGFPYEQYF. The CDR3 nucleotides read TGTGCCAGCAGCTTAGATGGGGCGGGATTCCCCTACGAGCAGTACTTC.

The chain joins TRBV18 to TRBJ2-7, with 13 positions matching TRBD2. The CDR3 sequence is 15 residues long. Germline trimming cut 2 bases from V and 7 bases from J; bases unmatched to any gene: 5. Germline V gene data show CDR1 as KGHSH and CDR2 as LQKENI. CDR3 sequence reads: CASSPALAGGYEQYF. The CDR3 region has the DNA TGTGCCAGCTCACCAGCACTAGCGGGAGGGTATGAGCAGTACTTC.

This sequence joins TRBV6-5 and TRBJ2-2; TRBD2 might be the D (5 bases). Germline V gene sequence: CDR1 MNHEY, CDR2 SVGAGI. The V end lost 0 bases, the J end lost 3 bases, and 8 bases lay between the germline ends. This CDR3 region has 15 residues. CDR3 sequence reads: CASSYSSGHTGELFF. The CDR3 bases are TGTGCCAGCAGTTACTCGAGCGGTCACACCGGGGAGCTGTTTTTT.

This clone showed up just a few times. One junction end does not reproduce the germline sequence, and a read error may be involved. The V call is TRBV7-9, the J call TRBJ2-7; 7 bases line up with TRBD1. Germline V lookup: CDR1 SEHNR, CDR2 FQNEAQ (reference sequence). The CDR3 covers 14 residues. The CDR3 loop is CSSRFGQVEDEQYF. Written as DNA, the CDR3 is TGTTCCAGCCGGTTCGGACAGGTCGAGGACGAGCAGTACTTC.

CDR3 nucleotide sequence: TGTGCCATCAGACTAGCGATCCAAGAGACCCAGTACTTC. This translates into CAIRLAIQETQYF. The V and J genes are TRBV10-3 and TRBJ2-5; 7 bases line up with TRBD2. This CDR3 is built from 13 residues. Trimming took 6 bases from V and 1 from J; bases not matched to a gene: 2. Germline CDR1 ENHRY, CDR2 SYGVKD.

A single count supports this clone. The V gene is TRBV28, the J gene TRBJ1-4; a weak D match, TRBD1 (6 bases). Germline loops: CDR1 MDHEN, CDR2 SYDVKM. Trimming left V 5 bases short and J 14 bases short, with 21 bases between. The CDR3 extends over 14 amino acids. CDR3: CASSPKRPRGKLFF. DNA for the CDR3: TGTGCCAGCAGTCCAAAGAGACCCAGGGGTAAGCTGTTTTTT.

The rearrangement links TRBV30 to TRBJ2-5; 8 bases map to TRBD1. V dropped 5 bases and J dropped 5; count of bases not matched to a gene: 7. The CDR3 covers 13 residues. Germline V CDR1 and CDR2: GTSNPN, SVGIG (reference sequence). The CDR3 DNA reads TGTGCCTGGGACAGGGGTCGAGGGGAGACCCAGTACTTC. Translation gives CAWDRGRGETQYF.

The chain recombines TRBV6-4 with TRBJ2-7; 7 nucleotides line up with TRBD1. Looked up from germline, CDR1 is MRHNA and CDR2 is SNTAGT. The trim removed 6 bases at V and 9 bases at J, leaving 20 bases unmatched. The CDR3 covers 16 residues. In nucleotides, the CDR3 is TGTGCCAGCAGGGGGTGTGGGGCAGGGGGACCCCGACGGCAGTACTTC. Amino acids: CASRGCGAGGPRRQYF.

This clone was detected many times. This chain uses TRBV18 with TRBJ2-1; TRBD1 might be the D (5 bases). The CDR3 is 14 residues long. Germline CDR1 and CDR2: KGHSH and LQKENI. Trimming shortened V by 3 bases and J by 0 bases, and 6 bases separated the two germline ends. The CDR3 spells CASSPGLSYNEQFF. The DNA of the CDR3 is TGTGCCAGCTCACCGGGGCTCTCCTACAATGAGCAGTTCTTC. Full variable domain (outside the CDR3, taken from reference TRBV18 and TRBJ2-1): NAGVMQNPRHLVRRRGQEARLRCSPMKGHSHVYWYRQLPEEGLKFMVYLQKENIIDESGMPKERFSAEFPKEGPSILRIQQVVRGDSAAYFCASSPGLSYNEQFFGPGTRLTVL.

The V call is TRBV6-6, the J call TRBJ1-2; possibly TRBD1 for D (6 bases). V lost 2 bases and J 8 bases, leaving 15 bases between the germline ends. Germline V gene sequence: CDR1 MNHNY, CDR2 SVGAGI (reference sequence). This CDR3 is built from 14 residues. The CDR3 DNA reads as TGTGCCAGCAGTTACGAACAGGGTTCATGGGGCTACACCTTC. Translation gives CASSYEQGSWGYTF.

V is TRBV7-8 and J is TRBJ2-3; 7 nucleotides match TRBD1. The CDR3 totals 14 residues. Trimming at V came to 4 bases and at J to 0 bases, leaving 1 base not matched to a gene. Germline V gene sequence: CDR1 SGHVS, CDR2 FQNEAQ. The chain's CDR3 is CASSWGQSTDTQYF. For the CDR3, the DNA is TGTGCCAGCAGCTGGGGACAGAGCACAGATACGCAGTATTTT.